There are many counts of the clone carrying this T cell receptor (beta chain). This table comes from immunoSEQ multiplex PCR, and its TCRdb copy is limited to in-frame clones, with some not included. Of around 160,000 clones in the sample, approximately 90% were seen once. The sample originates from a study of T cell responses to AZD1222 COVID-19 vaccine. The receptor comes from an adult who received the AZD1222 COVID-19 vaccine. Sequenced here: peripheral blood, sampled 28 days after the second AZD1222 dose.

The CDR3 DNA is TGTGCCAGCAGTTTCTCTGGACAGGGGTTGGGAGCTTTCTTT. This translates into CASSFSGQGLGAFF. The V and J genes are TRBV11-2 and TRBJ1-1; 9 nucleotides match TRBD1. This CDR3 is 14 amino acids long. V lost 6 bases, J lost 10 bases, and 12 bases stayed unmatched. CDR1 is SGHAT, CDR2 FQNNGV, per germline.